Below, 16 T cell receptor beta chains from the same sample are listed, as sequenced in a study of T cells after yellow fever vaccination. TCRdb independently ran MiXCR on the 5' RACE reads; one entry per CDR3 protein. The sample lists roughly 180,000 distinct CDR3 sequences, approximately 6% occurring once. The sequencing used CD4+ T cells sorted from PBMCs, collected on the day of the first yellow fever vaccination. The receptors shown here come from a man younger than 30 who received the YFV17D yellow fever vaccine.

In this sample, this clonotype turned up many times. V usage is TRBV7-2 and J usage is TRBJ2-2; 7 bases line up with TRBD2. The V segment lost 1 base and the J segment 6 bases; nucleotides outside the gene matches: 8. Germline values: CDR1 SGHTA, CDR2 FQGNSA. The CDR3 has 16 residues. CDR3 nucleotides: TGTGCCAGCAGCTTAGTCCGACTAGCAGGGCCCGGGGAGCTGTTTTTT. Amino acid sequence: CASSLVRLAGPGELFF.

This clonotype was detected ten times or more. The chain recombines TRBV9 with TRBJ2-7, with D perhaps matching TRBD1 (5 bases). The germline gives CDR1 SGDLS, CDR2 YYNGEE. This CDR3 contains 18 residues. The germline V and J ends were trimmed by 5 bases and 5 bases, with 29 bases remaining between them. CDR3 nucleotide sequence: TGTGCCAGCAGGGCCCCTCCCTGGTGGCCAAATACAGGTAACGAGCAGTACTTC. Residues: CASRAPPWWPNTGNEQYF.

This clonotype was detected a few times. This chain connects TRBV6-2 or TRBV6-3 to TRBJ2-5; possibly TRBD2 for D (7 bases). The CDR3 consists of 16 residues. Trimming left V 6 bases short and J 4 bases short, with 21 bases between. Germline lookup yields CDR1 MNHEY and CDR2 SVGEGT. CDR3 loop: CASSWNHGGPGETQYF. The CDR3, as DNA: TGTGCCAGCAGCTGGAATCACGGGGGGCCAGGAGAGACCCAGTACTTC.

This clonotype was recorded at least ten times. The chain employs TRBV18 and TRBJ2-7; D ambiguous. The germline V and J ends were trimmed by 4 bases and 6 bases, with 16 bases remaining between them. This CDR3 region has 14 residues. Per the germline V gene, CDR1 is KGHSH and CDR2 is LQKENI. The CDR3 protein is CASSRTEYLGEQYF. The CDR3 bases are TGTGCCAGCTCACGTACAGAGTACCTAGGCGAGCAGTACTTC. Supplemented by reference TRBV18 and TRBJ2-7, the full variable domain reads NAGVMQNPRHLVRRRGQEARLRCSPMKGHSHVYWYRQLPEEGLKFMVYLQKENIIDESGMPKERFSAEFPKEGPSILRIQQVVRGDSAAYFCASSRTEYLGEQYFGPGTRLTVT.

The chain uses TRBV5-1 and TRBJ2-5, with TRBD1 identical over 7 bases. The CDR3 covers 13 residues. V lost 8 bases, J lost 5 bases, and 9 bases stayed unmatched. Per the germline V gene, CDR1 is SGHRS and CDR2 is YFSETQ. For the CDR3, the DNA is TGCGCCAGTAGTAACAGGGGTTCGGAGACCCAGTACTTC. Translating it yields CASSNRGSETQYF.

This clonotype appeared many times. CDR3 bases: TGTGCCAGCAGCCACAACTCCTGGAGCACAGATACGCAGTATTTT. Translated, it gives CASSHNSWSTDTQYF. V and J are TRBV12-3 or TRBV12-4 and TRBJ2-3, with no clear D. Between the trimmed V and J ends, which lost 6 bases and 0 bases, there was a span of 13 bases. CDR3 length: 15 amino acids.

This clonotype was detected a few times. This rearrangement joins TRBV27 to TRBJ2-1; D is possibly TRBD2 (6 bases). This CDR3 contains 13 residues. Trimming took 7 bases from V and 5 from J, leaving 12 bases between them. Per the germline V gene, CDR1 is MNHEY and CDR2 is SMNVEV (reference sequence). CDR3 DNA: TGTGCCAGCAAGGGGCGGGGAGACAATGAGCAGTTCTTC. This gives the protein CASKGRGDNEQFF.

The chain carries TRBV24-1 and TRBJ2-5, with D maybe TRBD2 (5 bases). The ends were cut back, 3 bases at V and 1 base at J, with 14 bases in the middle. CDR1 and CDR2 (germline): KGHDR, SFDVKD. This CDR3 contains 16 residues. The CDR3 nucleotides are TGTGCCACCAGTGATCCCGCCGCAAGCGGCCAAGAGACCCAGTACTTC. Its protein product is CATSDPAASGQETQYF.

The sample holds many counts of this clonotype. The V call is TRBV7-2, the J call TRBJ2-5; 7 bases map to TRBD2. V dropped 5 bases and J dropped 5; count of bases not matched to a gene: 5. The CDR3 has 13 amino acids. Per the germline V gene, CDR1 is SGHTA and CDR2 is FQGNSA. The chain's CDR3 is CASSPWEGETQYF. The CDR3, as DNA: TGTGCCAGCAGCCCCTGGGAGGGTGAGACCCAGTACTTC.

This clonotype showed up many times. The chain links TRBV5-1 to TRBJ2-5; weak D call: TRBD2 (6 bases). V was trimmed by 0 bases and J by 1 base, leaving 13 bases between them. This CDR3 spans 16 amino acids. The germline gives CDR1 SGHRS, CDR2 YFSETQ. CDR3 loop: CASSLARSGPQETQYF. CDR3 nucleotides: TGCGCCAGCAGCTTGGCCAGGAGCGGGCCCCAAGAGACCCAGTACTTC.

In its sample, this clonotype was seen a few times. The chain employs TRBV20-1 and TRBJ2-3, with 7 bases that match TRBD2. The germline V gene has CDR1 DFQATT and CDR2 SNEGSKA (reference sequence). The V and J ends lost 6 bases and 5 bases, in that order; junction bases with no gene match: 8. This CDR3 spans 13 amino acids. The DNA for the CDR3 is TGCAGTGCCCGAGTCGGGGGGATAGATACGCAGTATTTT. Translated, it gives CSARVGGIDTQYF.

This clonotype has at least ten counts. This chain uses TRBV20-1 with TRBJ1-1; no reliable D call. Trimming stripped 6 bases from V and 7 bases from J, with 12 bases between. Per germline, CDR1 DFQATT and CDR2 SNEGSKA (reference sequence). The CDR3 has 11 residues. In DNA form, the CDR3 reads TGCAGTGCCAGGATGCTCCTTGAAGCTTTCTTT. Protein: CSARMLLEAFF.

The rearrangement joins TRBV4-2 to TRBJ2-5; 13 bases agree with TRBD2. The CDR3 contains 17 residues. The ends lost 5 bases at V and 3 bases at J; junction bases unmatched: 9. Germline V gives CDR1 LGHNA, CDR2 YNFKEQ. Here the CDR3 reads CASSSYTGLAGKETQYF. The CDR3 nucleotides read TGTGCCAGCAGCTCCTATACGGGACTAGCGGGGAAAGAGACCCAGTACTTC.

This clonotype was detected ten times or more. The chain is built from TRBV11-2 and TRBJ2-5; possibly TRBD2 for D (5 bases). This CDR3 region has 17 residues. V dropped 4 bases and J dropped 2 bases, with 20 bases sitting between them. From germline, CDR1 is SGHAT and CDR2 FQNNGV. The CDR3 DNA reads as TGTGCCAGCAGCTCATTAACCTTCCCCGGGGATCAAGAGACCCAGTACTTC. Residues: CASSSLTFPGDQETQYF.

This clonotype was seen repeatedly, ten times or more. CDR3 loop: CASSLAVVVAGANEQFF. The CDR3, as DNA: TGTGCCAGCAGCTTAGCGGTGGTGGTAGCGGGGGCCAATGAGCAGTTCTTC. The chain uses TRBV7-2 and TRBJ2-1, with 9 bases lining up with TRBD2. Germline CDR1 and CDR2: SGHTA and FQGNSA. Trimming at V came to 0 bases and at J to 6 bases, leaving 9 bases not matched to a gene. This CDR3 has 17 residues.

This clonotype was found a few times. The chain joins TRBV30 to TRBJ1-3; 11 bases map to TRBD1. The CDR3 extends over 14 amino acids. Germline V CDR1 and CDR2: GTSNPN, SVGIG (reference sequence). The J segment lost 8 bases and the V segment lost 3 bases, leaving 6 bases of the junction unmatched. This CDR3 is CAWRGRDRGYTIYF. DNA for the CDR3: TGTGCCTGGAGAGGCCGGGACAGGGGGTACACCATATATTTT.